This is a list of T cell receptor beta chains from one sample in a study of spatial heterogeneity in lung cancer. TCRdb fed the 5' RACE reads into MiXCR, producing one record per CDR3 protein. The table lists 50,000 or so distinct CDR3 sequences, about an eighth of them singletons, with around two fifths in the top ten. Here the sequenced sample was PBMCs, taken at surgery. The receptors originated from a female donor with early-stage non-small cell lung cancer. Both conserved end residues are trimmed from each CDR3. Fields, in order: V gene, clone size, CDR3 length, CDR3 protein. Expanded clones are given a class, and other clones once, few, many or no size at all.

TRBV5-1 . 11 ASSAGPSNEQF
TRBV19 few 13 ASSIDGSSGNTIY
TRBV20-1 few 11 SASGQGMQPQH
TRBV7-2 . 9 ASRLYNEQF
TRBV5-5 . 11 ASSLSPSGEQF
TRBV3-1 . 12 ASSRAGGNTEAF
TRBV4-1 few 13 ASSRGDSNTGELF
TRBV14 . 14 ASSLPRLAGQETQY
TRBV6-2/TRBV6-3 few 13 ASSLGRGYSYEQY
TRBV20-1 . 13 SAWTGLFTNYGYT
TRBV2 . 12 ASSEQGELYEQY
TRBV7-2 many 13 ASSGRMGRLDTQY
TRBV19 few 15 ASSIQVIRWNTGELF
TRBV18 few 11 ASSRSPGETQY
TRBV7-2 few 15 ASRSGQGRSYNSPLH
TRBV20-1 few 9 SARTSYGYT
TRBV15 few 14 ATSREELTGNYGYT
TRBV9 . 13 ASSVGGEGSYEQY
TRBV6-6 few 13 ASSYSPGQSYGYT
TRBV2 . 13 ASSEDRSGNQPQH
TRBV28 many 9 ASSFGTGAF
TRBV13 . 13 ASSLATGANTEAF
TRBV12-3/TRBV12-4 . 11 ASGVRGTGELF
TRBV7-9 many 15 ASSLENRSANTGELF
TRBV20-1 . 12 SAWEQGESYEQY
TRBV7-4 . 12 ASSLKGRGEPQH
TRBV2 few 13 ASSEDGGMNTEAF
TRBV5-6 few 14 ASSLRGRSNTGELF